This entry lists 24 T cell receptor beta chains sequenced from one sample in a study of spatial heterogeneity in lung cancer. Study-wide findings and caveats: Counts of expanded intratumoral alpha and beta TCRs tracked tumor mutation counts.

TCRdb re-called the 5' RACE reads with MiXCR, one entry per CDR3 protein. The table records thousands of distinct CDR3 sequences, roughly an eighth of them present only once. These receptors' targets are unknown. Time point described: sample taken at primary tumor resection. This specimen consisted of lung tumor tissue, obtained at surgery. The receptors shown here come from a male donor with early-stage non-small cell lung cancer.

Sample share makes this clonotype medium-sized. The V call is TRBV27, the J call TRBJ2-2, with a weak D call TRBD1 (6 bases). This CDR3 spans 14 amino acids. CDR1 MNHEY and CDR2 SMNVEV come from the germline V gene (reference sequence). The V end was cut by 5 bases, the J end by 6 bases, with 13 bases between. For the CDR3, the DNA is TGTGCCAGCAGTCCCACAGGGTTTTCCGGGGAGCTGTTTTTT. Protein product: CASSPTGFSGELFF.

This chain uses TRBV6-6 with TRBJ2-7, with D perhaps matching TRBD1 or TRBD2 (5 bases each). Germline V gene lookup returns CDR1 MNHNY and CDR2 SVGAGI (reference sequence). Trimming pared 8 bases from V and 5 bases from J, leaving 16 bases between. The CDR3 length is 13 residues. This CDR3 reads CASEGKQVHEQYF. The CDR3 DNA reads TGTGCCAGCGAGGGAAAACAGGTCCACGAGCAGTACTTC.

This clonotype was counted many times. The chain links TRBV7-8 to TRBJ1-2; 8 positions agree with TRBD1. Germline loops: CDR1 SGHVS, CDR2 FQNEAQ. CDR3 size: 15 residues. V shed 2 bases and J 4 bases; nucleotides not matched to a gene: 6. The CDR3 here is CASSLSPGGPYGYTF. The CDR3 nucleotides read TGTGCCAGCAGCTTATCCCCAGGGGGCCCCTATGGCTACACCTTC.

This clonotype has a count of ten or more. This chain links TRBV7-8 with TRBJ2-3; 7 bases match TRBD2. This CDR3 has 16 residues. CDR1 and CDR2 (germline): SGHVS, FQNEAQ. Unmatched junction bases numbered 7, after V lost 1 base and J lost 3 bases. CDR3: CASSLVSGGGTDTQYF. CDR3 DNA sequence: TGTGCCAGCAGCTTAGTCTCCGGGGGAGGGACAGATACGCAGTATTTT.

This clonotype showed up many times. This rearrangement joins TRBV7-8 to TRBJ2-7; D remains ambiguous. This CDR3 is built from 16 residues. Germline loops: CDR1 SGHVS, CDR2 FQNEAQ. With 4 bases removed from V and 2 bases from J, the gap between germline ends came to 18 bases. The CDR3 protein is CASSYPYQGLAYEQYF. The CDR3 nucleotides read TGTGCCAGCAGCTACCCTTACCAAGGGCTAGCCTACGAGCAGTACTTC.

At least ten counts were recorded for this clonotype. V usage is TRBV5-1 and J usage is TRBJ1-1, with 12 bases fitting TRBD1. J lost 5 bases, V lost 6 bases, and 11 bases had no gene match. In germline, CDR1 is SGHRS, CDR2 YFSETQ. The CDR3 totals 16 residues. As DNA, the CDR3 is TGCGCCAGCACTCAGGGGACAGGGGGCTTTAGTACTGAAGCTTTCTTT. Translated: CASTQGTGGFSTEAFF.

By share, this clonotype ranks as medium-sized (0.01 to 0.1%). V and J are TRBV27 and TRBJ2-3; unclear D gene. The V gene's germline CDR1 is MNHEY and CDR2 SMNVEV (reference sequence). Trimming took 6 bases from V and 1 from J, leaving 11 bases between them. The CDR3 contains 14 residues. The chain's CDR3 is CASRTPLGTDTQYF. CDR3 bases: TGTGCCAGCAGAACACCCTTGGGCACAGATACGCAGTATTTT.

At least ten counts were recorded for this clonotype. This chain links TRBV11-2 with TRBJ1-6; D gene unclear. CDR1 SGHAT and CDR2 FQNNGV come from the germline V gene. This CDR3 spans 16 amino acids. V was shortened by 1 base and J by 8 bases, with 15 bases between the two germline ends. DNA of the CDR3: TGTGCCAGCAGCTTAGTGGGAGGACCTGGGGATTCACCCCTCCACTTT. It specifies CASSLVGGPGDSPLHF.

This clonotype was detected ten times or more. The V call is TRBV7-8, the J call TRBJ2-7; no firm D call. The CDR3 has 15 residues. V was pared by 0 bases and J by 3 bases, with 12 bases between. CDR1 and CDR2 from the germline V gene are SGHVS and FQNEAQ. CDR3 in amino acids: CASSLAMAVLYEQYF. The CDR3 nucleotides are TGTGCCAGCAGCTTAGCGATGGCAGTGCTCTACGAGCAGTACTTC.

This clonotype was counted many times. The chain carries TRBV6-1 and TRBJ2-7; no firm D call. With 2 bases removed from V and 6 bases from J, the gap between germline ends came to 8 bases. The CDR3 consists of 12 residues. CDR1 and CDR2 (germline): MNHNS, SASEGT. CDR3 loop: CASSEYHGEQYF. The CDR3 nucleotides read TGTGCCAGCAGTGAATACCACGGCGAGCAGTACTTC.

In nucleotides, the CDR3 is TGTGCCAGCAGCCGAAAACGAAGTACAGGGTATACGCAGTATTTT. It is translated as CASSRKRSTGYTQYF. The rearrangement uses TRBV7-2 and TRBJ2-3, with D perhaps TRBD1 (6 bases). Germline V CDR1 and CDR2: SGHTA, FQGNSA. V was shortened by 5 bases and J by 7 bases, with 19 bases between the two germline ends. The CDR3 runs 15 residues.

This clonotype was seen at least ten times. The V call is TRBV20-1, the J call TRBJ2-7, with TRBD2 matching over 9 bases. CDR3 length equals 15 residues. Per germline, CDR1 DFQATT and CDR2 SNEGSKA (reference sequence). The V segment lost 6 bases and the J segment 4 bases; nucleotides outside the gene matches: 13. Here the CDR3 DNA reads TGCAGTGCCGCAGGCGTAGCGGGAGATTCTTACGAGCAGTACTTC. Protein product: CSAAGVAGDSYEQYF.

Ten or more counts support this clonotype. The CDR3 loop is CASSPPYYWNEQFF. As DNA, the CDR3 is TGTGCCAGCTCACCACCGTACTACTGGAATGAGCAGTTCTTC. The V call is TRBV18, the J call TRBJ2-1; D remains ambiguous. CDR3 size: 14 residues. In germline, CDR1 is KGHSH, CDR2 LQKENI. V lost 0 bases and J lost 7, with 10 bases in between.

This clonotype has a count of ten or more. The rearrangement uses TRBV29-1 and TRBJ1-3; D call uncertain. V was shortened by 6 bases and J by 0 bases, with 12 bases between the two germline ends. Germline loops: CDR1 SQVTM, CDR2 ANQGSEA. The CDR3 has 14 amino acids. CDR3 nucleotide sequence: TGCAGCGTACCCCAGGAGAGCTCTGGAAACACCATATATTTT. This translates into CSVPQESSGNTIYF.

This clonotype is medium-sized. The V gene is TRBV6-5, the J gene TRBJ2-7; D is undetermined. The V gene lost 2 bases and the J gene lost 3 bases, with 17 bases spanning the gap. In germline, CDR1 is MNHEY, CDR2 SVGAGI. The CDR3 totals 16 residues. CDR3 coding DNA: TGTGCCAGCAGTTACGGCCCGGCAGAGATTTACTACGAGCAGTACTTC. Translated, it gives CASSYGPAEIYYEQYF.

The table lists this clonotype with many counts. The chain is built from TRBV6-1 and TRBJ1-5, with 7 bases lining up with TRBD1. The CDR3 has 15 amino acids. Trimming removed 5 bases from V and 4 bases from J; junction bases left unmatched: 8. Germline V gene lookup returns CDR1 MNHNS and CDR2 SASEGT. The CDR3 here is CASSPHRGLNQPQHF. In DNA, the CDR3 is TGTGCCAGCAGTCCGCACAGGGGATTAAATCAGCCCCAGCATTTT.

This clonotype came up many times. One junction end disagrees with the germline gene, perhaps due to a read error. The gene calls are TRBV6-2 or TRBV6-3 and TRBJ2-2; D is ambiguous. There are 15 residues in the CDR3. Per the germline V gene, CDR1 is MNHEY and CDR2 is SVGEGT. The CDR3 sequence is CANSRSRADTGELFF. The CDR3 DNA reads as TGTGCCAACAGTCGATCTAGGGCAGACACCGGGGAGCTGTTTTTT.

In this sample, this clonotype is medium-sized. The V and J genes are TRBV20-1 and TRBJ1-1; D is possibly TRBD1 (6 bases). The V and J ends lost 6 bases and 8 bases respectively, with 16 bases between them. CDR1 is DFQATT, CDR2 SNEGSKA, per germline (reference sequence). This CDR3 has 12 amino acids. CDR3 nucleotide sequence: TGCAGTGCCACTCCAGGGGCCCGAGAAGCTTTCTTT. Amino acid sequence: CSATPGAREAFF.

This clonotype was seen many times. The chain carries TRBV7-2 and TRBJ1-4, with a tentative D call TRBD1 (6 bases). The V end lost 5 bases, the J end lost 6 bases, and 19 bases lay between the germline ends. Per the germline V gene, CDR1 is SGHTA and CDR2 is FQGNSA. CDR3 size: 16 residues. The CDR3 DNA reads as TGTGCCAGCAGCCCGCTCCTGGGAGGGGGGGATGAAAAACTGTTTTTT. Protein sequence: CASSPLLGGGDEKLFF. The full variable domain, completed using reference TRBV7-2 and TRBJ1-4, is GAGVSQSPSNKVTEKGKDVELRCDPISGHTALYWYRQSLGQGLEFLIYFQGNSAPDKSGLPSDRFSAERTGGSVSTLTIQRTQQEDSAVYLCASSPLLGGGDEKLFFGSGTQLSVL.

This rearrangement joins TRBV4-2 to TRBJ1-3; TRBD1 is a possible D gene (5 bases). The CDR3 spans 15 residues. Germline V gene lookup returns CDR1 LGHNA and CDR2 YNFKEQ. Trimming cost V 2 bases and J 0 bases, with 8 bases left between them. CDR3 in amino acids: CASSQRQLSGNTIYF. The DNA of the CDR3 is TGTGCCAGCAGCCAAAGACAGCTCTCTGGAAACACCATATATTTT.

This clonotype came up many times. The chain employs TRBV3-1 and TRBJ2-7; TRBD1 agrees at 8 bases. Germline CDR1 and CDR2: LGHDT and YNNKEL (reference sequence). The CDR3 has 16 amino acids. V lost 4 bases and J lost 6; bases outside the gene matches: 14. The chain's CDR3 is CASSRGTTGALGEQYF. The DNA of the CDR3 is TGTGCCAGCAGCCGGGGAACGACAGGGGCTCTGGGCGAGCAGTACTTC.

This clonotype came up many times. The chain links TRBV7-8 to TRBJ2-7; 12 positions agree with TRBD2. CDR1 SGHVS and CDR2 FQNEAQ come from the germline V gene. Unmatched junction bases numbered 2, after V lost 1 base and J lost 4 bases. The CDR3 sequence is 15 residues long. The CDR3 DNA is TGTGCCAGCAGCTTAGTACTAGCGGGAGGATACGAGCAGTACTTC. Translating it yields CASSLVLAGGYEQYF.

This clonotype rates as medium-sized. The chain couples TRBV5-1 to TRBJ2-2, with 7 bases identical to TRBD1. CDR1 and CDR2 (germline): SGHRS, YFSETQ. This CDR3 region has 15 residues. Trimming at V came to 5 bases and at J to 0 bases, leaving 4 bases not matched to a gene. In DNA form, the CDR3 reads TGCGCCAGCAGGACAGGGACGCCGAACACCGGGGAGCTGTTTTTT. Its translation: CASRTGTPNTGELFF.

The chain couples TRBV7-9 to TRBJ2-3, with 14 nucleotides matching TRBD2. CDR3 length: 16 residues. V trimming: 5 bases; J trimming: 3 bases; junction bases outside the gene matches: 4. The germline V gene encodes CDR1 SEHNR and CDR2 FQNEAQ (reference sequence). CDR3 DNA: TGTGCCAGCAGCCTACGGACTAGCGGGAGGACAGATACGCAGTATTTT. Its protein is CASSLRTSGRTDTQYF.